This is a list of T cell receptor beta chains from one sample in a study of response to subunit inactivated influenza vaccine. TCRdb reprocessed the RT-PCR reads via MiXCR and lists one record per CDR3 protein. Of around 530,000 distinct CDR3 sequences detected, 16% appear once; the ten largest clones hold less than 4%. Here the sequenced sample was CD4+ T cells sorted from PBMCs, taken less than 25 months after vaccination. The receptors come from a man aged 50 to 75 who received an inactivated influenza vaccine. Each CDR3 is given with its conserved first and last residue. Fields, in order: J gene, V gene, D gene, clone size, CDR3 protein, CDR3 DNA. The D gene is left open where the match is weak. Clone size appears in some rows only: once, few, many, or a class for an expanded clone.

>TRBJ2-5|TRBV28|TRBD1|NA
CASNTGGGGQETQYF
TGTGCCAGCAATACAGGGGGCGGTGGGCAAGAGACCCAGTACTTC
>TRBJ1-2|TRBV3-1|TRBD1|NA
CASSHRPATGYYGYTF
TGTGCCAGCAGCCATCGTCCCGCGACAGGGTACTATGGCTACACCTTC
>TRBJ1-2|TRBV6-1|NA|once
CASSQSGGYGYTF
TGTGCCAGCTCACAAAGTGGCGGCTATGGCTACACCTTC
>TRBJ2-3|TRBV11-2|NA|many
CASSAAGRTDTQYF
TGTGCCAGCAGCGCCGCGGGACGAACAGATACGCAGTATTTT
>TRBJ2-2|TRBV9|NA|NA
CASSVAALSNTGELFF
TGTGCCAGCAGCGTAGCTGCACTCTCGAACACCGGGGAGCTGTTTTTT
>TRBJ1-5|TRBV3-1|NA|few
CASSLGTSGSNQPQHF
TGTGCCAGCAGCCTCGGGACTTCTGGGAGCAATCAGCCCCAGCATTTT
>TRBJ2-5|TRBV27|TRBD2|few
CASRDSGVQETQYF
TGTGCCAGCAGAGATAGCGGGGTCCAAGAGACCCAGTACTTC
>TRBJ1-1|TRBV11-2|NA|few
CASRRGGIENTEAFF
TGTGCCAGCAGGAGGGGGGGCATTGAAAACACTGAAGCTTTCTTT
>TRBJ2-2|TRBV4-3|NA|NA
CASSQVPGVGLTGELFF
TGCGCCAGCAGCCAAGTTCCGGGGGTAGGGTTAACCGGGGAGCTGTTTTTT
>TRBJ1-6|TRBV10-3|TRBD1|few
CAISDGQGVESPLHF
TGTGCCATCAGTGATGGACAGGGGGTAGAATCACCCCTCCACTTT
>TRBJ2-5|TRBV5-1|NA|NA
CASSQGEAASQETQYF
TGCGCCAGCAGCCAGGGGGAGGCAGCATCACAAGAGACCCAGTACTTC
>TRBJ1-3|TRBV9|NA|few
CASSVGASGNTIYF
TGTGCCAGCAGCGTGGGGGCCTCTGGAAACACCATATATTTT
>TRBJ2-1|TRBV19|NA|few
CASRWGFGTYNEQFF
TGTGCCAGCCGTTGGGGGTTTGGCACCTACAATGAGCAGTTCTTC
>TRBJ2-7|TRBV10-3|TRBD2|NA
CAISESRTSGSSHEQYF
TGTGCCATCAGTGAGTCGAGGACTAGCGGGAGTAGCCACGAGCAGTACTTC
>TRBJ2-7|TRBV6-7|TRBD1|few
CASNKGQTYEQYF
TGTGCCAGCAATAAGGGACAGACCTACGAGCAGTACTTC
>TRBJ2-5|TRBV27|NA|NA
CASSSTSDALRVETQYF
TGTGCCAGCAGTTCAACCTCGGACGCTCTACGGGTAGAGACCCAGTACTTC
>TRBJ2-7|TRBV7-2|NA|NA
CASSLVISAEYEQYF
TGTGCCAGCAGCTTAGTGATCAGCGCTGAATACGAGCAGTACTTC
>TRBJ2-4|TRBV18|NA|many
CASSTPGFGTKNIQYF
TGTGCCAGCTCAACCCCAGGCTTCGGAACCAAAAACATTCAGTACTTC
>TRBJ1-1|TRBV6-1|TRBD1|many
CASSPAWTGSTEAFF
TGTGCCAGCTCCCCCGCTTGGACAGGGTCCACTGAAGCTTTCTTT
>TRBJ2-1|TRBV12-3/TRBV12-4|TRBD2|NA
CASSLSGIVWTSGGNEQFF
TGTGCCAGCAGTTTAAGTGGGATCGTTTGGACTAGCGGGGGTAATGAGCAGTTCTTC
>TRBJ2-2|TRBV5-1|NA|few
CASSLGTGLNTGELFF
TGCGCCAGCAGCTTGGGAACAGGACTAAACACCGGGGAGCTGTTTTTT
>TRBJ2-6|TRBV28|TRBD1|NA
CASNDRGPGANVLTF
TGTGCCAGCAATGACAGGGGTCCTGGGGCCAACGTCCTGACTTTC
>TRBJ2-7|TRBV2|TRBD1|few
CASSASGTGKKNEQYF
TGTGCCAGCAGCGCATCCGGGACAGGGAAAAAAAACGAGCAGTACTTC
>TRBJ2-1|TRBV7-2|NA|few
CASSFYRRDGEQFF
TGTGCCAGCAGCTTTTACCGACGTGACGGTGAGCAGTTCTTC
>TRBJ1-1|TRBV10-3|TRBD1|few
CAISEPGQGGTEAFF
TGTGCCATCAGTGAGCCGGGACAGGGCGGCACTGAAGCTTTCTTT
>TRBJ2-1|TRBV5-8|TRBD1|few
CASSTTGTGVHEQFF
TGTGCCAGCAGCACCACCGGGACAGGGGTTCATGAGCAGTTCTTC
>TRBJ2-3|TRBV29-1|NA|many
CSVEETGTTDTQYF
TGCAGCGTTGAGGAAACAGGGACCACAGATACGCAGTATTTT
>TRBJ1-2|TRBV24-1|NA|NA
CATSDFSGIYGYTF
TGTGCCACCAGTGATTTTTCGGGGATCTATGGCTACACCTTC
>TRBJ2-1|TRBV6-2/TRBV6-3|NA|few
CASNLPRGHNEQFF
TGTGCCAGCAACCTGCCCCGGGGCCACAATGAGCAGTTCTTC
>TRBJ2-5|TRBV10-3|NA|NA
CATGMEQETQYF
TGTGCCACAGGGATGGAGCAGGAGACCCAGTACTTC
>TRBJ2-2|TRBV10-3|NA|NA
CAISHINRDGELFF
TGTGCCATCAGCCACATAAACCGGGACGGGGAGCTGTTTTTT
>TRBJ2-7|TRBV20-1|TRBD2|NA
CSATSGGSPYEQYF
TGCAGTGCCACTAGCGGGGGGTCTCCCTACGAGCAGTACTTC
>TRBJ2-4|TRBV20-1|NA|few
CSASPPTALAKNIQYF
TGCAGTGCTAGCCCACCCACCGCGCTAGCCAAAAACATTCAGTACTTC
>TRBJ1-1|TRBV6-1|TRBD1|few
CASKLTGSSTEAFF
TGTGCCAGCAAACTGACAGGGAGTAGCACTGAAGCTTTCTTT
>TRBJ2-1|TRBV5-5|NA|few
CASSLTGPSSYNEQFF
TGTGCCAGCAGCTTGACAGGCCCGAGCTCCTACAATGAGCAGTTCTTC
>TRBJ2-3|TRBV24-1|TRBD1|NA
CATSAQRPRTGTEQDTQYF
TGTGCCACCAGTGCCCAGCGCCCTCGGACAGGGACGGAGCAGGATACGCAGTATTTT
>TRBJ1-1|TRBV30|TRBD1|few
CAWSVAGGTEAFF
TGTGCCTGGAGTGTGGCAGGGGGCACTGAAGCTTTCTTT
>TRBJ1-6|TRBV6-5|NA|NA
CASSYGRDSPLHF
TGTGCCAGCAGTTACGGGCGAGATTCACCCCTCCACTTT
>TRBJ1-3|TRBV5-1|NA|NA
CASRSDFGNTIYF
TGCGCCAGCAGATCGGATTTCGGAAACACCATATATTTT
>TRBJ2-3|TRBV20-1|TRBD1|NA
CSASVAGGDTQYF
TGCAGTGCTAGTGTGGCAGGGGGAGATACGCAGTATTTT
>TRBJ2-6|TRBV3-1|NA|many
CASSPGANVLTF
TGTGCCAGCAGTCCAGGGGCCAACGTCCTGACTTTC
>TRBJ2-7|TRBV5-1|TRBD1|NA
CASSADRGHDEQYF
TGCGCCAGCAGCGCCGACAGGGGCCATGACGAGCAGTACTTC
>TRBJ2-3|TRBV20-1|NA|few
CSAKSRDSQPGDTQYF
TGCAGTGCCAAATCCCGGGACTCTCAACCAGGGGATACGCAGTATTTT
>TRBJ1-2|TRBV5-1|TRBD1|few
CASSEGAYGYTF
TGCGCCAGCAGCGAGGGGGCCTATGGCTACACCTTC
>TRBJ1-2|TRBV24-1|NA|NA
CATSAGVRSNYGYTF
TGTGCCACCAGTGCTGGTGTCCGTTCTAACTATGGCTACACCTTC
>TRBJ2-2|TRBV11-2|TRBD1|many
CASSIRQGLGTGELFF
TGTGCCAGCAGCATAAGACAGGGGTTGGGTACCGGGGAGCTGTTTTTT
>TRBJ1-5|TRBV29-1|NA|NA
CSVGTQYAGPIYSNQPQHF
TGCAGCGTTGGAACGCAATACGCAGGGCCCATCTATAGCAATCAGCCCCAGCATTTT
>TRBJ2-1|TRBV15|TRBD2|NA
CATRGTSGPAQFF
TGTGCCACCAGGGGGACTAGCGGTCCGGCGCAGTTCTTC
>TRBJ2-7|TRBV11-3|NA|few
CASSSHLSSDEQYF
TGTGCCAGCAGCTCACACCTGAGCTCTGACGAGCAGTACTTC
>TRBJ1-4|TRBV5-1|NA|few
CASSLEGSSNEKLFF
TGCGCCAGCAGCTTGGAGGGTTCGTCTAATGAAAAACTGTTTTTT